The 25 T cell receptor beta chains given below trace back to one sample, sequenced in a study of cytomegalovirus exposure and HLA in healthy donors. Both 60 Vbeta primers and 13 Jbeta primers went into the PCR. Measured with immunoSEQ multiplex PCR; TCRdb has only the in-frame clones, and not every one. Altogether fewer than 200,000 clones are present, more than 75% being singletons, with the ten largest covering 3.4%. Material: PBMCs. The receptors stem from a man between 40 and 49 years old in good health and CMV-seropositive.

The V call is TRBV6-5, the J call TRBJ2-7; a possible D gene is TRBD2 (6 bases). The V end was cut by 6 bases, the J end by 2 bases, with 14 bases between. Germline V gene lookup returns CDR1 MNHEY and CDR2 SVGAGI. This CDR3 has 14 residues. The CDR3: CASRGGMGPYEQYF. The DNA of the CDR3 is TGTGCCAGCAGGGGGGGTATGGGGCCCTACGAGCAGTACTTC.

The chain links TRBV2 to TRBJ2-1, with D unresolved. From germline, CDR1 is SNHLY and CDR2 FYNNEI. V was clipped by 4 bases and J by 11 bases, with 15 bases between them. There are 13 residues in the CDR3. The CDR3 nucleotides read TGTGCCAGCAGTGCTACGCCTCGGCGGAAGCAGTTCTTC. Protein product: CASSATPRRKQFF.

The genes are TRBV6-1 and TRBJ2-7, with 8 bases that match TRBD2. V shed 5 bases and J 5 bases; nucleotides not matched to a gene: 8. The CDR3 totals 14 residues. Germline loops: CDR1 MNHNS, CDR2 SASEGT. CDR3 bases: TGTGCCAGCAGTACTGACGGACTAGCTGACGAGCAGTACTTC. It encodes CASSTDGLADEQYF.

In this sample, this clone turned up a few times. This chain links TRBV11-2 with TRBJ2-3; D might be TRBD2 (7 bases). CDR1 and CDR2 from the germline V gene are SGHAT and FQNNGV. The CDR3 contains 16 residues. Trimming pared 2 bases from V and 2 bases from J, leaving 14 bases between. CDR3 amino acids: CASSLSWGGDTDTQYF. CDR3 DNA sequence: TGTGCCAGCAGCTTATCGTGGGGGGGCGACACAGATACGCAGTATTTT.

In its sample, this clone was seen once. V usage is TRBV5-4 and J usage is TRBJ2-7; no reliable D call. Looked up from germline, CDR1 is SGHNT and CDR2 is YYREEE (reference sequence). V lost 0 bases to trimming and J lost 4 bases, with 8 bases between them. The CDR3 sequence is 13 residues long. The CDR3 region is CASSLEAAYEQYF. The CDR3 nucleotides read TGTGCCAGCAGCTTGGAGGCGGCATACGAGCAGTACTTC.

The chain joins TRBV6-1 to TRBJ1-5; D possibly corresponds to TRBD1 (6 bases). In germline, CDR1 is MNHNS, CDR2 SASEGT. Between the trimmed V and J ends, which lost 3 bases and 6 bases, there was a span of 12 bases. The CDR3 length is 14 residues. CDR3 sequence (DNA): TGTGCCAGCAGTGATATGGGGGGGCGTCAGCCCCAGCATTTT. It encodes CASSDMGGRQPQHF.

The rearrangement uses TRBV27 and TRBJ1-1; tentative D call: TRBD1 (5 bases). The CDR3 is made up of 14 amino acids. Trimming removed 6 bases from V and 3 bases from J, with 14 bases in between. Germline lookup yields CDR1 MNHEY and CDR2 SMNVEV (reference sequence). This chain's CDR3 is CASSRGFTDTEAFF. DNA of the CDR3: TGTGCCAGCAGCCGGGGGTTTACGGACACTGAAGCTTTCTTT.

The gene calls are TRBV20-1 and TRBJ2-5; TRBD1 might be the D (5 bases). Germline CDR1 is DFQATT and CDR2 is SNEGSKA (reference sequence). V was cut by 3 bases and J by 6 bases, with 8 bases left in between. This CDR3 is 11 amino acids long. The CDR3 sequence: CSASPGKTQYF. In nucleotides, the CDR3 is TGCAGTGCTAGCCCAGGGAAGACCCAGTACTTC.

The V gene is TRBV19, the J gene TRBJ1-5; 11 nucleotides agree with TRBD1. J gave up 1 base and V 3 bases, and 11 bases lay outside the gene matches. CDR3 size: 19 residues. The germline CDR1 and CDR2 sequences are LNHDA and SQIVND (reference sequence). CDR3 protein: CASSILGQGGIRSNQPQHF. CDR3 DNA sequence: TGTGCCAGTAGTATCCTGGGACAGGGGGGAATCCGGAGCAATCAGCCCCAGCATTTT.

The chain combines TRBV30 with TRBJ2-2; TRBD2 aligns across 8 bases. CDR1 and CDR2 (germline): GTSNPN, SVGIG (reference sequence). This CDR3 region has 13 residues. CDR3 sequence: CAGGRYSTGELFF. The CDR3 DNA follows: TGTGCGGGCGGGAGGTACTCCACCGGGGAGCTGTTTTTT.

The chain links TRBV29-1 to TRBJ2-1, with D perhaps matching TRBD1 (6 bases). Germline V CDR1 and CDR2: SQVTM, ANQGSEA. The length of the CDR3 is 13 residues. This CDR3 is CSTNRRGYNEQFF. DNA of the CDR3: TGCAGTACTAACCGCAGGGGTTACAATGAGCAGTTCTTC.

This chain joins TRBV18 and TRBJ2-4; TRBD2 agrees at 8 bases. V shed 5 bases, J shed 2 bases, and the junction held 8 bases outside the gene matches. The CDR3 loop spans 16 amino acids. Germline V gene sequence: CDR1 KGHSH, CDR2 LQKENI. The CDR3 DNA reads TGTGCCAGCTCATCCAGCGGGAGTGGGACCAAAAACATTCAGTACTTC. The encoded protein is CASSSSGSGTKNIQYF.

This clone has only a few counts. The chain has TRBV14 and TRBJ1-1; no definite D call. This CDR3 is built from 14 residues. Trimming pared 0 bases from V and 4 bases from J, leaving 9 bases between. The germline V gene encodes CDR1 SGHDN and CDR2 FVKESK. CDR3 in amino acids: CASSQELRSTEAFF. The CDR3 bases are TGTGCCAGCAGCCAAGAACTCCGGTCCACTGAAGCTTTCTTT.

In nucleotides, the CDR3 is TGTGCCAGCAGTTACGGGGGACAGGCCCGAAACTATGGCTACACCTTC. This encodes CASSYGGQARNYGYTF. J is TRBJ1-2 and V is TRBV6-6, with 8 nucleotides matching TRBD1. Germline V gene lookup returns CDR1 MNHNY and CDR2 SVGAGI (reference sequence). The CDR3 consists of 16 residues. The J segment lost 2 bases and the V segment lost 2 bases, leaving 7 bases of the junction unmatched.

The chain is built from TRBV2 and TRBJ2-1; D remains unclear. From germline, CDR1 is SNHLY and CDR2 FYNNEI. V lost 6 bases and J 5 bases, leaving 2 bases between the germline ends. CDR3 length equals 10 residues. The CDR3 spells CASSDNEQFF. The DNA of the CDR3 is TGTGCCAGCAGCGACAATGAGCAGTTCTTC. Complete variable domain (other parts from reference TRBV2 and TRBJ2-1): EPEVTQTPSHQVTQMGQEVILRCVPISNHLYFYWYRQILGQKVEFLVSFYNNEISEKSEIFDDQFSVERPDGSNFTLKIRSTKLEDSAMYFCASSDNEQFFGPGTRLTVL.

This clone has a handful of counts. V gene TRBV5-6 combines with J gene TRBJ2-7; 8 nucleotides line up with TRBD1. Trimming removed 4 bases from V and 2 bases from J; junction bases left unmatched: 8. The germline gives CDR1 SGHDT, CDR2 YYEEEE. The CDR3 contains 15 residues. The CDR3 DNA reads as TGTGCCAGCAGCGCGACAGGGGTCCCCACCTACGAGCAGTACTTC. The encoded protein is CASSATGVPTYEQYF.

J is TRBJ1-5 and V is TRBV7-8, with 7 bases that match TRBD1. V dropped 7 bases and J dropped 5; count of bases not matched to a gene: 8. Germline CDR1 reads SGHVS; CDR2 reads FQNEAQ. The CDR3 has 14 residues. The CDR3 bases are TGTGCCAGCACCCCAGGGGGGAGGTATCAGCCCCAGCATTTT. This translates into CASTPGGRYQPQHF.

The CDR3 sequence: CASSRVGAHTQYF. The CDR3 nucleotides are TGTGCCAGCAGCCGGGTGGGGGCGCATACGCAGTATTTT. The chain has TRBV9 and TRBJ2-3, with D tentatively TRBD1 (6 bases). Germline values: CDR1 SGDLS, CDR2 YYNGEE. There are 13 residues in the CDR3. V lost 4 bases, J lost 7 bases, and 13 bases lay in between.

This sequence joins TRBV7-9 and TRBJ1-1; D is perhaps TRBD1 (6 bases). V was trimmed by 4 bases and J by 10 bases, leaving 19 bases between them. CDR1 and CDR2 (germline): SEHNR, FQNEAQ (reference sequence). The CDR3 loop spans 14 amino acids. CDR3 in DNA: TGTGCCAGCAGCTCAGGACAGCCCAGTAGTGGAGCTTTCTTT. Amino acids: CASSSGQPSSGAFF.

The chain is built from TRBV4-1 and TRBJ2-7; 7 bases are shared with TRBD1. Germline loops: CDR1 MGHRA, CDR2 YSYEKL. The CDR3 covers 12 residues. The V gene end was trimmed by 1 base and the J gene end by 11 bases; junction bases not matched to a gene: 5. The DNA for the CDR3 is TGCGCCAGCAGCCAAGGGACAGGTGAGAAGTACTTC. This encodes CASSQGTGEKYF.

In DNA form, the CDR3 reads TGTGCCAGCAGCCTAGCGGGGCCAAATGAGCAGTTCTTC. This gives the protein CASSLAGPNEQFF. The V gene is TRBV6-1, the J gene TRBJ2-1; 9 bases agree with TRBD2. This CDR3 is 13 amino acids long. The V gene's germline CDR1 is MNHNS and CDR2 SASEGT. Unmatched junction bases numbered 4, after V lost 6 bases and J lost 7 bases.

The chain employs TRBV18 and TRBJ2-7; D not resolved. V lost 0 bases, J lost 2 bases, and 8 bases lay in between. Germline V gene lookup returns CDR1 KGHSH and CDR2 LQKENI. The CDR3 sequence is 14 residues long. The CDR3 DNA reads as TGTGCCAGCTCACCACCTTCGACTCCCTACGAGCAGTACTTC. The encoded protein is CASSPPSTPYEQYF.

This clone showed up just once. The J gene is TRBJ2-3, the V gene TRBV6-5; 8 bases align to TRBD2. Looked up from germline, CDR1 is MNHEY and CDR2 is SVGAGI. There are 14 residues in the CDR3. J gave up 5 bases and V 10 bases, and 11 bases lay outside the gene matches. CDR3 nucleotides: TGTGCCACGCAAAGAGCGGGAGCAGGAGATACGCAGTATTTT. This codes for CATQRAGAGDTQYF.

This clone was counted a single time. The genes are TRBV10-3 and TRBJ1-6; TRBD1 is a possible D gene (6 bases). This CDR3 region has 15 residues. Germline V gene lookup returns CDR1 ENHRY and CDR2 SYGVKD. With 0 bases removed from V and 10 bases from J, the gap between germline ends came to 13 bases. The CDR3 protein is CAISESTQGSSPLHF. In DNA form, the CDR3 reads TGTGCCATCAGTGAGTCGACACAGGGCTCCTCACCCCTCCACTTT.

The chain joins TRBV7-6 to TRBJ1-2; D is uncertain. Germline V gene data show CDR1 as SGHVS and CDR2 as FNYEAQ. This CDR3 contains 15 residues. Trimming shortened V by 1 base and J by 7 bases, and 16 bases separated the two germline ends. CDR3 residues: CASSLVSRKLCGYTF. DNA for the CDR3: TGTGCCAGCAGCTTAGTATCGAGGAAGTTGTGTGGCTACACCTTC.